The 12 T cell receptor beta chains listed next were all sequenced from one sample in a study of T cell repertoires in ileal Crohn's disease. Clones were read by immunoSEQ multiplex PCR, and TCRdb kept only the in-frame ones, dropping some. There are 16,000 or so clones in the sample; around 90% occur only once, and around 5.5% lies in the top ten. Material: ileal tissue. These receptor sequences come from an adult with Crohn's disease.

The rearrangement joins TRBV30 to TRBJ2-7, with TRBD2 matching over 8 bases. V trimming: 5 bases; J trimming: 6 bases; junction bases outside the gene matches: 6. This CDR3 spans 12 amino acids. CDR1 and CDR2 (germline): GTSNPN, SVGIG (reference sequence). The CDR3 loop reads CAWGAGGAEQYF. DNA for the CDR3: TGTGCCTGGGGCGCCGGGGGGGCCGAGCAGTACTTC.

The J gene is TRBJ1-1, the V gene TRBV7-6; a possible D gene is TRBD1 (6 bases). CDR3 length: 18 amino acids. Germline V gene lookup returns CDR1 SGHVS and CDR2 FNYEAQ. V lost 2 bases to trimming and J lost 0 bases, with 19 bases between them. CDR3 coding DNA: TGTGCCAGCAGCTTACACCTCCCGGGACACCCGATGAACACTGAAGCTTTCTTT. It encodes CASSLHLPGHPMNTEAFF.

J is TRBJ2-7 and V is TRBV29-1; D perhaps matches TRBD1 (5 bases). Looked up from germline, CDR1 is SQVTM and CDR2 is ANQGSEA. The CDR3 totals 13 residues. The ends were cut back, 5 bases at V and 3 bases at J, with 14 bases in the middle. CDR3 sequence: CSVFGDSSYEQYF. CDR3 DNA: TGCAGCGTTTTTGGAGACAGCAGCTACGAGCAGTACTTC.

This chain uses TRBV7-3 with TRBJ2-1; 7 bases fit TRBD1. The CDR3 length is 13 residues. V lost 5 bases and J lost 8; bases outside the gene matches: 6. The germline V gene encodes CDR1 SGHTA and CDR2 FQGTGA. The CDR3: CASSIQGSDEQFF. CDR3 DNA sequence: TGTGCCAGCAGCATACAGGGGAGCGATGAGCAGTTCTTC.

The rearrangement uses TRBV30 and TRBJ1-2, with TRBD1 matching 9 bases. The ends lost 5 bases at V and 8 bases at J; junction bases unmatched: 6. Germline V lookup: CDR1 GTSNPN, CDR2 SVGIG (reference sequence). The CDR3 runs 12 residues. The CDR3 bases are TGTGCCTGGGACAGGGGGACAAGGGGCTACACCTTC. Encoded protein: CAWDRGTRGYTF. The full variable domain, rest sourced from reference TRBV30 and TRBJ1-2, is SQTIHQWPATLVQPVGSPLSLECTVEGTSNPNLYWYRQAAGRGLQLLFYSVGIGQISSEVPQNLSASRPQDRQFILSSKKLLLSDSGFYLCAWDRGTRGYTFGSGTRLTVV.

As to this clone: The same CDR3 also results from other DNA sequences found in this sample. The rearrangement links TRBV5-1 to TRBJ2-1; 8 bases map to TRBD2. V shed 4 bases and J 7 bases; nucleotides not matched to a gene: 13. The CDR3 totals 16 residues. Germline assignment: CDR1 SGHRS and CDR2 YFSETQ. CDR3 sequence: CASSASRREGWNEQFF. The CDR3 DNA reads TGCGCCAGCAGCGCCTCTCGACGGGAGGGCTGGAATGAGCAGTTCTTC.

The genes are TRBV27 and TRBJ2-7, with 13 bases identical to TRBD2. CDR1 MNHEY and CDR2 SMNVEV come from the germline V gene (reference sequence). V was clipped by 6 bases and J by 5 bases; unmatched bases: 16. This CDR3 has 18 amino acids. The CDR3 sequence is CASRMIRTSGRITHEQYF. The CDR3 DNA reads TGTGCCAGCAGAATGATCCGGACTAGCGGGAGAATCACCCACGAGCAGTACTTC.

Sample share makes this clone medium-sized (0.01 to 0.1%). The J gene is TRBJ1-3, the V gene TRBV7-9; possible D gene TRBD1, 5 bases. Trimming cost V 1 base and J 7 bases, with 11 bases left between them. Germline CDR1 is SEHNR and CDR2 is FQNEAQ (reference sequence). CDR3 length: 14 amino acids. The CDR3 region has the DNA TGTGCCAGCAGCTTAGACGGGACTCTCAACACCATATATTTT. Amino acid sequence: CASSLDGTLNTIYF.

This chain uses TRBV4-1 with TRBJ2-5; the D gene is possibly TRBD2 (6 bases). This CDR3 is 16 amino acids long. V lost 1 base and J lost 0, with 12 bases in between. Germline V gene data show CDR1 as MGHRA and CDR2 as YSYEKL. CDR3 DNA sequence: TGCGCCAGCAGCCAAGGATGGTGGGGGGACCAAGAGACCCAGTACTTC. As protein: CASSQGWWGDQETQYF.

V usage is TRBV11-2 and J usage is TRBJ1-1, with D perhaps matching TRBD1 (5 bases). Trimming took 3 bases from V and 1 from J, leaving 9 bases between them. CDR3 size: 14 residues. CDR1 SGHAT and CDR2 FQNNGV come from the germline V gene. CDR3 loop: CASSFQDTNTEAFF. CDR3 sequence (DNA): TGTGCCAGCAGCTTCCAGGACACGAACACTGAAGCTTTCTTT.

The CDR3 protein is CASSQGGLPEAFF. The CDR3 DNA sequence: TGTGCCAGCAGCCAAGGGGGCCTTCCTGAAGCTTTCTTT. The gene calls are TRBV2 and TRBJ1-1; TRBD1 agrees at 7 bases. Germline V CDR1 and CDR2: SNHLY, FYNNEI. V trimming: 6 bases; J trimming: 6 bases; junction bases outside the gene matches: 7. The CDR3 is 13 amino acids.

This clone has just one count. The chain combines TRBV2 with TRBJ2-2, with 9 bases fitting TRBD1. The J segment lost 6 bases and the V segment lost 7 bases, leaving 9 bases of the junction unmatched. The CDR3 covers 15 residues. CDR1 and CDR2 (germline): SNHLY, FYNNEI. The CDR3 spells CASKLTGGGSGELFF. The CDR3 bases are TGTGCCAGCAAGTTGACAGGGGGAGGCTCCGGGGAGCTGTTTTTT.